This entry features one TCR beta chain sequence. This specimen comes from a study of cytomegalovirus exposure and HLA in healthy donors. V lost 5 bases, J lost 6 bases, and 11 bases stayed unmatched. Germline assignment: CDR1 SGHTA and CDR2 FQGNSA. This CDR3 region has 15 residues. The study ran its PCR with 60 Vbeta and 13 Jbeta primers. The repertoire was sequenced with immunoSEQ multiplex PCR; TCRdb's copy has only in-frame clones and lacks some. The sample carries 90,000 to 150,000 clones, approximately 78% recorded once. The material sequenced was PBMCs. This rearrangement joins TRBV7-2 to TRBJ2-3, with 7 positions matching TRBD1. The TCR sequence derives from a woman aged 25 to 39 in good health and CMV-seropositive. Written as DNA, the CDR3 is TGTGCCAGCAGCACGACAGGGCCTGTGAAGGATACGCAGTATTTT. This translates into CASSTTGPVKDTQYF.